Each of the 9 T cell receptor beta chains below was sequenced from the same sample in a study of shared clonotypes between healthy human individuals. Libraries were prepared by immunoSEQ multiplex PCR; TCRdb keeps only in-frame clonotypes and omits some of them. The repertoire has 900,000 to 1,200,000 clones, around 78% of them found once; the top ten carry 0.5% to 0.65%. The specimen was memory CD4+ T cells from PBMCs. Subset indicated: CD45RA-negative fraction. The receptors here all came from a man between 18 and 35 years old in good health. Some clones in this sample may be carry-over from other donors' samples.

This clone was seen only a few times. V and J are TRBV5-1 and TRBJ1-2; D possibly corresponds to TRBD1 (6 bases). The CDR3 is 14 residues long. The germline V and J ends were trimmed by 3 bases and 4 bases, with 13 bases remaining between them. Germline values: CDR1 SGHRS, CDR2 YFSETQ. The CDR3, as DNA: TGCGCCAGCAGCTGGGTACAGGGAGGCTATGGCTACACCTTC. Amino acids: CASSWVQGGYGYTF.

To note about this clone: At one end, the junction sequence differs from germline, possibly due to a read error. This chain connects TRBV2 to TRBJ1-5; 7 nucleotides match TRBD1. The CDR3 covers 12 residues. Germline CDR1 SNHLY, CDR2 FYNNEI. CDR3 bases: TGTGCCAGCAGAGAAGGGGGCGGGGTTGGACATTTT. Translating it yields CASREGGGVGHF. Full variable domain (missing parts from reference TRBV2 and TRBJ1-5): EPEVTQTPSHQVTQMGQEVILRCVPISNHLYFYWYRQILGQKVEFLVSFYNNEISEKSEIFDDQFSVERPDGSNFTLKIRSTKLEDSAMYFCASREGGGVGHFGDGTRLSIL.

V gene TRBV18 combines with J gene TRBJ2-7, with TRBD1 matching over 7 bases. The CDR3 sequence is 15 residues long. The V gene's germline CDR1 is KGHSH and CDR2 LQKENI. V trimming: 1 base; J trimming: 4 bases; junction bases outside the gene matches: 7. For the CDR3, the DNA is TGTGCCAGCTCACCACTCGGGACAGCAGGTTACGAGCAGTACTTC. This encodes CASSPLGTAGYEQYF. The full variable domain, with the rest looked up from reference TRBV18 and TRBJ2-7, is NAGVMQNPRHLVRRRGQEARLRCSPMKGHSHVYWYRQLPEEGLKFMVYLQKENIIDESGMPKERFSAEFPKEGPSILRIQQVVRGDSAAYFCASSPLGTAGYEQYFGPGTRLTVT.

The genes are TRBV2 and TRBJ2-7, with unresolved D. There are 13 residues in the CDR3. CDR1 is SNHLY and CDR2 is FYNNEI in the germline V gene. The V gene lost 4 bases and the J gene lost 1 base, with 8 bases spanning the gap. The CDR3 is CASSVGISYEQYF. Written as DNA, the CDR3 is TGTGCCAGCAGTGTCGGCATATCCTACGAGCAGTACTTC.

The rearrangement joins TRBV15 to TRBJ2-3; either TRBD1 or TRBD2 may fit D (5 bases each). This CDR3 comprises 15 residues. The germline V gene encodes CDR1 LNHNV and CDR2 YYDKDF (reference sequence). V lost 2 bases and J 6 bases, leaving 15 bases between the germline ends. The CDR3 here is CATSRTQGTPDTQYF. The DNA for the CDR3 is TGTGCCACCAGCAGAACCCAAGGGACCCCGGATACGCAGTATTTT.

This chain connects TRBV7-3 to TRBJ2-5; 8 bases fit TRBD1. The CDR3 consists of 13 residues. The ends lost 5 bases at V and 5 bases at J; junction bases unmatched: 4. Germline loops: CDR1 SGHTA, CDR2 FQGTGA. The CDR3 region has the DNA TGTGCCAGCAGCCCAGGGGGCGCCGAGACCCAGTACTTC. It is translated as CASSPGGAETQYF.

V and J are TRBV7-9 and TRBJ2-2; D gene ambiguous. Germline values: CDR1 SEHNR, CDR2 FQNEAQ (reference sequence). This CDR3 has 13 amino acids. Trimming removed 5 bases at V and 7 bases at J, with 11 bases between. This chain's CDR3 is CASSPLWSGELFF. CDR3 sequence (DNA): TGTGCCAGCAGCCCCCTTTGGAGCGGGGAGCTGTTTTTT.

This chain connects TRBV5-1 to TRBJ1-1; TRBD1 agrees at 8 bases. The V gene's germline CDR1 is SGHRS and CDR2 YFSETQ. The CDR3 totals 15 residues. V lost 4 bases, J lost 0 bases, and 5 bases stayed unmatched. Here the CDR3 DNA reads TGCGCCAGCAGCGCTGGACAGGGAGTGAACACTGAAGCTTTCTTT. Translated: CASSAGQGVNTEAFF.

This clone was counted a single time. The chain carries TRBV28 and TRBJ1-1; possible D gene TRBD1, 6 bases. The germline V gene has CDR1 MDHEN and CDR2 SYDVKM. CDR3 length: 13 residues. V lost 7 bases to trimming and J lost 8 bases, with 17 bases between them. The CDR3 spells CASMAGHRIEAFF. The CDR3 DNA is TGTGCCAGCATGGCGGGACATCGCATAGAAGCTTTCTTT.